This TCR beta chain was identified during a study of cytomegalovirus exposure and HLA in healthy donors. About the study: Findings of an earlier analysis included 110 million or so unique TCR beta sequences from about 180 million T cells.

Regarding this clone: Its specificity is not known.

Germline loops: CDR1 SNHLY, CDR2 FYNNEI. V lost 2 bases and J lost 3; bases outside the gene matches: 16. The CDR3 extends over 19 amino acids. Study-wide results and caveats: Upon later analysis, TCR association rates were observed to vary by HLA locus, being highest for DRB1 and lowest for HLA-C. Later work showed greater clonal expansion in HLA-associated TCR beta chains than in equally common others. Listed as cytomegalovirus-associated were 150 to 200 TCR beta chains.

Amplification used 60 Vbeta primers and 13 Jbeta primers. The data were produced by immunoSEQ multiplex PCR, yet TCRdb's version contains in-frame clones alone and is incomplete. In the table there are 150,000 to 200,000 clones, 80% of which are singletons. Sample: PBMCs. The receptor was derived from a woman aged 40 to 50 in good health and CMV-seronegative. This chain links TRBV2 with TRBJ1-5; 7 bases are a match to TRBD1. DNA for the CDR3: TGTGCCAGCAGTGAACGTGGTAAAAGGACAACAGGGGCCAATCAGCCCCAGCATTTT. Encoded protein: CASSERGKRTTGANQPQHF.